This T cell receptor (beta chain) is drawn from a study of blood T cells in healthy people across ages. Sample-barcoded 5' priming and a J-beta primer mix drove a second PCR of roughly 6 to 12 cycles. TCRdb itself ran the 5' RACE reads through MiXCR, one entry per CDR3 protein. The sample includes 2 million or so distinct CDR3 sequences, about 49% of them seen just once. This clonotype has more than one count but fewer than ten. V dropped 4 bases and J dropped 10 bases, with 14 bases sitting between them. Germline-derived CDR1 and CDR2 are DFQATT and SNEGSKA (reference sequence). This CDR3 spans 12 amino acids.

The chain recombines TRBV20-1 with TRBJ2-1; D could derive from TRBD1 or TRBD2 (5 bases each). Sequencing was performed on blood. The source of this sequence is a woman in her thirties or forties in good health. The CDR3 DNA reads as TGCAGTGCTAATGTCGGGGCAGGCGAGCAGTTCTTC. Protein sequence: CSANVGAGEQFF.